The 30 T cell receptor beta chains presented below share a single source sample, sequenced in a study of T cells in Graves' hyperthyroidism and ophthalmopathy. RNA transcripts yielded amplified TCR beta CDR3 regions. The TCR CDR3 first-round RT-PCR relied on the HTBI primer set. Each CDR3 protein is one row after TCRdb ran MiXCR on the multiplex PCR reads. The table shows 500,000 to 650,000 distinct CDR3 sequences, with around 13% occurring only once. Sequences were obtained from blood. These receptors all come from a woman between 50 and 59 years old with Graves' ophthalmopathy.

The table lists this clonotype with many counts. V and J are TRBV5-1 and TRBJ1-1; 9 bases are shared with TRBD1. This CDR3 comprises 15 residues. Germline CDR1 is SGHRS and CDR2 is YFSETQ. J was trimmed by 6 bases and V by 0 bases; bases with no gene match: 6. CDR3 nucleotides: TGCGCCAGCAGCTTGGGACAGGGGGTGGTCTCTGAAGCTTTCTTT. This codes for CASSLGQGVVSEAFF.

The chain uses TRBV19 and TRBJ1-1, with 7 positions matching TRBD1. With 9 bases clipped from V and 1 base from J, the junction kept 8 bases outside the gene matches. The CDR3 runs to 14 residues. Germline V gene data show CDR1 as LNHDA and CDR2 as SQIVND (reference sequence). CDR3 sequence reads: CARKNRDRNTEAFF. For the CDR3, the DNA is TGTGCCAGGAAGAACCGGGACAGGAACACTGAAGCTTTCTTT.

This clonotype was counted at least ten times. V gene TRBV9 combines with J gene TRBJ2-1, with D uncertain. Deletions cut 4 bases from V and 0 bases from J, with 14 bases between. CDR3 size: 16 residues. Germline V gene sequence: CDR1 SGDLS, CDR2 YYNGEE. CDR3 DNA sequence: TGTGCCAGCAGCCCCCGACTGGCAAGCTCCTACAATGAGCAGTTCTTC. Protein: CASSPRLASSYNEQFF.

The V and J genes are TRBV2 and TRBJ2-2; 9 bases are shared with TRBD1. The V segment lost 6 bases and the J segment 4 bases; nucleotides outside the gene matches: 9. CDR1 SNHLY and CDR2 FYNNEI come from the germline V gene. The CDR3 runs 16 residues. CDR3 sequence (DNA): TGTGCCAGCAGAGAATCCGGGACAGGGTTCACCGGGGAGCTGTTTTTT. This codes for CASRESGTGFTGELFF.

This sequence joins TRBV19 and TRBJ1-6, with D unresolved. CDR3 length: 14 residues. V was trimmed by 7 bases and J by 7 bases, leaving 14 bases between them. Germline CDR1 is LNHDA and CDR2 is SQIVND (reference sequence). CDR3 in amino acids: CASNIDGPNSPLHF. As DNA, the CDR3 is TGTGCCAGTAATATTGACGGACCAAATTCACCCCTCCACTTT.

This clonotype was observed a few times. The rearrangement uses TRBV9 and TRBJ2-2; D remains unclear. The CDR3 contains 15 residues. From germline, CDR1 is SGDLS and CDR2 YYNGEE. Trimming pared 0 bases from V and 5 bases from J, leaving 11 bases between. The DNA of the CDR3 is TGTGCCAGCAGCGTAGGGGGAACACCTACCGGGGAGCTGTTTTTT. Protein product: CASSVGGTPTGELFF.

V is TRBV7-2 and J is TRBJ2-5; TRBD2 aligns across 14 bases. The CDR3 covers 17 residues. J gave up 4 bases and V 0 bases, and 4 bases lay outside the gene matches. Germline V gives CDR1 SGHTA, CDR2 FQGNSA. Written as DNA, the CDR3 is TGTGCCAGCAGCTTAGCCCGGGGACTAGCGGGAGTAGAGACCCAGTACTTC. It specifies CASSLARGLAGVETQYF.

This clonotype has at least ten counts. This sequence joins TRBV18 and TRBJ1-5, with 7 bases matching TRBD1. CDR1 is KGHSH, CDR2 LQKENI, per germline. With V trimmed by 3 bases and J by 10 bases, 9 bases remained unmatched. The CDR3 runs to 14 residues. CDR3 nucleotides: TGTGCCAGCTCACCTGACAGGGCCTTAGGTCCCCAGCATTTT. Amino acids: CASSPDRALGPQHF. Using reference TRBV18 and TRBJ1-5 for the parts outside the CDR3, the full variable domain is NAGVMQNPRHLVRRRGQEARLRCSPMKGHSHVYWYRQLPEEGLKFMVYLQKENIIDESGMPKERFSAEFPKEGPSILRIQQVVRGDSAAYFCASSPDRALGPQHFGDGTRLSIL.

This clonotype was recorded many times. The J gene is TRBJ2-3, the V gene TRBV6-1; D is uncertain. The CDR3 is 15 amino acids. V was clipped by 6 bases and J by 6 bases, with 19 bases between them. From germline, CDR1 is MNHNS and CDR2 SASEGT. The CDR3 sequence is CASSERTPGKDTQYF. The CDR3 DNA reads TGTGCCAGCAGCGAGAGAACTCCGGGCAAGGATACGCAGTATTTT.

The rearrangement joins TRBV29-1 to TRBJ1-5, with D perhaps matching TRBD1 (5 bases). Deletions cut 4 bases from V and 6 bases from J, with 13 bases between. The CDR3 has 13 amino acids. The germline V gene encodes CDR1 SQVTM and CDR2 ANQGSEA. CDR3 bases: TGCAGCGTTGTAGACGGGGGAGGTCAGCCCCAGCATTTT. Protein sequence: CSVVDGGGQPQHF.

The sample holds many counts of this clonotype. J is TRBJ1-2 and V is TRBV7-2, with D possibly being TRBD1 (6 bases). This CDR3 is 13 amino acids long. The germline gives CDR1 SGHTA, CDR2 FQGNSA. V gave up 3 bases and J gave up 6 bases, with 11 bases separating them. CDR3 sequence (DNA): TGTGCCAGCAGCTTCGACAGGAGGCATGGCTACACCTTC. Encoded protein: CASSFDRRHGYTF.

J is TRBJ2-2 and V is TRBV6-5; no firm D call. CDR3 size: 14 residues. Germline CDR1 is MNHEY and CDR2 is SVGAGI. Trimming removed 0 bases at V and 4 bases at J, with 6 bases between. In DNA, the CDR3 is TGTGCCAGCAGTTACTCTAGTGGCACCGGGGAGCTGTTTTTT. Translating it yields CASSYSSGTGELFF.

This clonotype was picked up a small number of times. The chain recombines TRBV4-2 with TRBJ1-4; TRBD1 might be the D (6 bases). The CDR3 extends over 17 amino acids. Germline CDR1 and CDR2: LGHNA and YNFKEQ. Trimming left V 1 base short and J 4 bases short, with 16 bases between. The DNA for the CDR3 is TGTGCCAGCAGCCAAGGTTTCGGAGGCAGGGGTAATGAAAAACTGTTTTTT. This codes for CASSQGFGGRGNEKLFF.

This clonotype was detected a few times. The rearrangement joins TRBV20-1 to TRBJ2-5; TRBD2 is a possible D gene (5 bases). V was cut by 0 bases and J by 13 bases, with 18 bases left in between. CDR1 and CDR2 from the germline V gene are DFQATT and SNEGSKA (reference sequence). This CDR3 comprises 13 residues. CDR3 protein: CSARDLGMSSWYF. In DNA, the CDR3 is TGCAGTGCTAGAGACCTCGGGATGTCGAGTTGGTACTTC.

This clonotype has a count of ten or more. The chain joins TRBV7-8 to TRBJ1-1, with D unresolved. V was pared by 3 bases and J by 1 base, with 18 bases between. Germline V gene lookup returns CDR1 SGHVS and CDR2 FQNEAQ. CDR3 length: 17 residues. CDR3 nucleotides: TGTGCCAGCAGCTTCCGATTTCGAAGACCCCAGAACACTGAAGCTTTCTTT. This gives the protein CASSFRFRRPQNTEAFF.

This clonotype was found a few times. The genes are TRBV2 and TRBJ2-1, with TRBD2 identical over 7 bases. Trimming cost V 8 bases and J 2 bases; bases outside gene matches: 9. CDR1 is SNHLY and CDR2 is FYNNEI in the germline V gene. CDR3 length: 15 amino acids. CDR3 bases: TGTGCCAGCGTCATGGGCCTAGCGGCCTACAATGAGCAGTTCTTC. The encoded protein is CASVMGLAAYNEQFF. Looking up the rest from reference TRBV2 and TRBJ2-1 gives the full variable domain: EPEVTQTPSHQVTQMGQEVILRCVPISNHLYFYWYRQILGQKVEFLVSFYNNEISEKSEIFDDQFSVERPDGSNFTLKIRSTKLEDSAMYFCASVMGLAAYNEQFFGPGTRLTVL.

This clonotype was found many times. The gene calls are TRBV30 and TRBJ2-2, with a tentative D call TRBD2 (6 bases). CDR1 and CDR2 from the germline V gene are GTSNPN and SVGIG (reference sequence). Trimming removed 1 base at V and 13 bases at J, with 19 bases between. The CDR3 consists of 14 residues. The CDR3 coding sequence is TGTGCCTGGAGTGGTGCGGGACCACCATTGGGGCTGTTTTTT. It codes for CAWSGAGPPLGLFF.

Only a few counts were recorded for this clonotype. This chain links TRBV4-1 with TRBJ1-5; a possible D gene is TRBD1 (5 bases). The CDR3 covers 14 residues. Trimming took off 4 bases at V and 8 bases at J, with 15 bases between the two ends. CDR1 and CDR2 from the germline V gene are MGHRA and YSYEKL. Here the CDR3 DNA reads TGCGCCAGCAGCCGCGCCGGGGCCATTGAGCCCCAGCATTTT. Its protein product is CASSRAGAIEPQHF.

This clonotype was seen ten or more times. The chain links TRBV5-1 to TRBJ1-1, with TRBD1 as a possible D gene (5 bases). The CDR3 is 18 amino acids. CDR1 and CDR2 from the germline V gene are SGHRS and YFSETQ. Trimming removed 0 bases at V and 5 bases at J, with 23 bases between. CDR3 in amino acids: CASSLDFESLRVRTEAFF. In DNA form, the CDR3 reads TGCGCCAGCAGCTTGGATTTTGAGTCTCTCAGGGTGCGGACTGAAGCTTTCTTT.

The chain carries TRBV20-1 and TRBJ2-1, with D unresolved. V lost 5 bases and J 6 bases, leaving 14 bases between the germline ends. The CDR3 has 13 amino acids. Germline V gene sequence: CDR1 DFQATT, CDR2 SNEGSKA (reference sequence). The DNA for the CDR3 is TGCAGTGCTCCCGACTCGCGTCGCAATGAGCAGTTCTTC. Protein product: CSAPDSRRNEQFF.

This clonotype was counted a few times. The chain combines TRBV28 with TRBJ1-6, with D perhaps TRBD1 (6 bases). This CDR3 has 12 residues. Trimming shortened V by 10 bases and J by 7 bases, and 11 bases separated the two germline ends. Germline values: CDR1 MDHEN, CDR2 SYDVKM. DNA of the CDR3: TGTGCCACACAGGGTTTCAATTCACCCCTCCACTTT. Translation: CATQGFNSPLHF.

This clonotype has only a few counts. The genes are TRBV4-1 and TRBJ2-7; TRBD2 matches at 9 bases. The V gene's germline CDR1 is MGHRA and CDR2 YSYEKL. V shed 1 base, J shed 2 bases, and the junction held 9 bases outside the gene matches. There are 17 residues in the CDR3. CDR3 in DNA: TGCGCCAGCAGCCAAGTAACCGGGACTAGCCATCCCTACGAGCAGTACTTC. Protein sequence: CASSQVTGTSHPYEQYF.

In its sample, this clonotype was seen many times. This chain links TRBV7-8 with TRBJ2-1, with 9 nucleotides matching TRBD2. V lost 6 bases, J lost 4 bases, and 16 bases stayed unmatched. This CDR3 is 18 amino acids long. Germline V gene lookup returns CDR1 SGHVS and CDR2 FQNEAQ. The CDR3 region is CASSSLALTSGLYNEQFF. In DNA, the CDR3 is TGTGCCAGCAGTTCCTTAGCGTTAACTAGCGGGCTATACAATGAGCAGTTCTTC. Based on the CDR3 plus reference TRBV7-8 and TRBJ2-1, the full variable domain is GAGVSQSPRYKVAKRGQDVALRCDPISGHVSLFWYQQALGQGPEFLTYFQNEAQLDKSGLPSDRFFAERPEGSVSTLKIQRTQQEDSAVYLCASSSLALTSGLYNEQFFGPGTRLTVL.

The V and J genes are TRBV20-1 and TRBJ2-5; 12 bases line up with TRBD1. The V segment lost 6 bases and the J segment 5 bases; nucleotides outside the gene matches: 16. CDR3 size: 17 residues. Germline CDR1 DFQATT, CDR2 SNEGSKA (reference sequence). CDR3 sequence reads: CSARGAGTGGHSETQYF. The CDR3 DNA is TGCAGTGCCCGGGGGGCCGGGACAGGGGGCCATTCTGAGACCCAGTACTTC.

This clonotype was recorded many times. The chain recombines TRBV2 with TRBJ2-7; 8 nucleotides align to TRBD1. The germline V gene has CDR1 SNHLY and CDR2 FYNNEI. Trimming took 4 bases from V and 2 from J; bases not matched to a gene: 10. The CDR3 spans 16 residues. The chain's CDR3 is CASSGTRDRTTYEQYF. The CDR3 DNA is TGTGCCAGCAGTGGAACCCGGGACAGGACGACCTACGAGCAGTACTTC.

The J gene is TRBJ2-5, the V gene TRBV4-3; D is possibly TRBD2 (6 bases). Trimming left V 4 bases short and J 3 bases short, with 15 bases between. Germline V gene sequence: CDR1 LGHNA, CDR2 YSLEER. The CDR3 contains 15 residues. The CDR3 here is CASSPPGLAKETQYF. DNA of the CDR3: TGCGCCAGCAGCCCCCCGGGACTCGCTAAAGAGACCCAGTACTTC.

This chain links TRBV12-3 or TRBV12-4 with TRBJ2-7; TRBD2 is a possible D gene (6 bases). Deletions cut 2 bases from V and 0 bases from J, with 14 bases between. This CDR3 contains 16 residues. This CDR3 reads CASSLWAGGDSYEQYF. CDR3 bases: TGTGCCAGCAGTTTATGGGCCGGGGGAGACTCCTACGAGCAGTACTTC.

Ten or more counts support this clonotype. The genes are TRBV28 and TRBJ2-3, with TRBD2 matching 10 bases. Trimming took 3 bases from V and 0 from J; bases not matched to a gene: 6. This CDR3 contains 17 residues. The germline gives CDR1 MDHEN, CDR2 SYDVKM. CDR3 loop: CASSFLTSGVSTDTQYF. The CDR3 bases are TGTGCCAGCAGTTTCCTAACTAGCGGGGTTAGCACAGATACGCAGTATTTT.

This clonotype has ten or more counts. The chain recombines TRBV5-1 with TRBJ2-2; no definite D call. Trimming left V 6 bases short and J 4 bases short, with 4 bases between. The CDR3 sequence is 11 residues long. Germline-derived CDR1 and CDR2 are SGHRS and YFSETQ. CDR3 sequence: CASTSTGELFF. The CDR3 DNA sequence: TGCGCCAGCACGAGCACCGGGGAGCTGTTTTTT.

For the CDR3, the DNA is TGCAGCGTTGAAGATGGACTAGCCCCCTACGAGCAGTACTTC. Encoded protein: CSVEDGLAPYEQYF. The V gene is TRBV29-1, the J gene TRBJ2-7; 8 bases are a match to TRBD2. The CDR3 runs to 14 residues. Germline V gives CDR1 SQVTM, CDR2 ANQGSEA. V lost 0 bases and J lost 2; bases outside the gene matches: 3.